This is a list of T cell receptor beta chains from one sample in a study of molecular identifiers for immune sequencing clone quantification. A single record per CDR3 protein comes from TCRdb applying MiXCR to the PCR reads. Altogether hundreds of thousands of distinct CDR3 sequences are present, over 25% being singletons, with the ten largest covering 0.78%. The sample taken for sequencing was naive CD8+ T cells from blood, with Jurkat cell RNA spiked in. These receptors came from a human donor in good health. Some libraries in this study had Jurkat cell RNA spiked in. Each CDR3 is given with its conserved first and last residue. A D gene is named only where the DNA matches it firmly. A row's size may be missing; if present it is once, few, many or a size class.

V gene: TRBV4-3
J gene: TRBJ2-7
clone size: many
D gene: .
CDR3 protein: CASSQGGRPDVQYF
CDR3 DNA: TGCGCCAGCAGCCAAGGGGGCAGGCCCGATGTGCAGTACTTC

V gene: TRBV6-2/TRBV6-3
J gene: TRBJ2-3
clone size: many
D gene: .
CDR3 protein: CASSQPLLNTDTQYF
CDR3 DNA: TGTGCCAGCAGTCAACCCTTACTAAACACAGATACGCAGTATTTT

V gene: TRBV27
J gene: TRBJ2-3
clone size: .
D gene: .
CDR3 protein: CASSWAASTDTQYF
CDR3 DNA: TGTGCCAGCAGTTGGGCAGCTAGCACAGATACGCAGTATTTT

V gene: TRBV12-3/TRBV12-4
J gene: TRBJ1-4
clone size: many
D gene: .
CDR3 protein: CASSTAHTGEKLFF
CDR3 DNA: TGTGCCAGCAGCACAGCTCATACAGGGGAAAAACTGTTTTTT

V gene: TRBV4-1
J gene: TRBJ1-1
clone size: once
D gene: .
CDR3 protein: CASSQDRVNLGRLEAFF
CDR3 DNA: TGCGCCAGCAGCCAAGATCGGGTCAACTTGGGACGGCTCGAAGCTTTCTTT

V gene: TRBV4-1
J gene: TRBJ2-7
clone size: .
D gene: TRBD2
CDR3 protein: CASSQAHYGGVSGEQYF
CDR3 DNA: TGCGCCAGCAGCCAAGCTCACTATGGGGGGGTGTCGGGGGAGCAGTACTTC

V gene: TRBV29-1
J gene: TRBJ2-7
clone size: many
D gene: .
CDR3 protein: CSVEVAGTYEQYF
CDR3 DNA: TGCAGCGTTGAAGTCGCCGGGACATACGAGCAGTACTTC

V gene: TRBV5-1
J gene: TRBJ2-1
clone size: many
D gene: .
CDR3 protein: CASSSRDPSYNEQFF
CDR3 DNA: TGCGCCAGCAGCTCCCGGGACCCCTCCTACAATGAGCAGTTCTTC

V gene: TRBV7-6
J gene: TRBJ2-3
clone size: many
D gene: TRBD2
CDR3 protein: CASSLEGTSTPDTQYF
CDR3 DNA: TGTGCCAGCAGCTTAGAGGGGACTAGCACACCAGATACGCAGTATTTT

V gene: TRBV20-1
J gene: TRBJ2-5
clone size: few
D gene: .
CDR3 protein: CSARDGPYQETQYF
CDR3 DNA: TGCAGTGCTAGAGATGGTCCGTACCAAGAGACCCAGTACTTC

V gene: TRBV3-1
J gene: TRBJ2-3
clone size: .
D gene: TRBD2
CDR3 protein: CASSQDFLAGGGDTQYF
CDR3 DNA: TGTGCCAGCAGCCAAGATTTCCTAGCGGGGGGTGGAGATACGCAGTATTTT

V gene: TRBV7-8
J gene: TRBJ2-3
clone size: many
D gene: TRBD1
CDR3 protein: CASSPSPGTGADTQYF
CDR3 DNA: TGTGCCAGCAGCCCATCTCCGGGGACAGGGGCAGATACGCAGTATTTT

V gene: TRBV20-1
J gene: TRBJ1-6
clone size: .
D gene: TRBD1
CDR3 protein: CSARDRGVLSSYNSPLHF
CDR3 DNA: TGCAGTGCTAGGGACAGGGGGGTTCTAAGCTCCTATAATTCACCCCTCCACTTT

V gene: TRBV29-1
J gene: TRBJ2-2
clone size: many
D gene: .
CDR3 protein: CSATMGTGELFF
CDR3 DNA: TGCAGCGCCACGATGGGCACCGGGGAGCTGTTTTTT

V gene: TRBV30
J gene: TRBJ2-3
clone size: .
D gene: .
CDR3 protein: CAWSRLTSTDTQYF
CDR3 DNA: TGTGCCTGGAGTCGATTGACTAGCACAGATACGCAGTATTTT

V gene: TRBV7-9
J gene: TRBJ2-7
clone size: many
D gene: .
CDR3 protein: CASSLVASYEQYF
CDR3 DNA: TGTGCCAGCAGCTTAGTGGCCAGCTACGAGCAGTACTTC

V gene: TRBV12-3/TRBV12-4
J gene: TRBJ2-3
clone size: .
D gene: .
CDR3 protein: CASSQAWGGIDTQYF
CDR3 DNA: TGTGCCAGCAGCCAAGCGTGGGGGGGCATAGATACGCAGTATTTT

V gene: TRBV12-3/TRBV12-4
J gene: TRBJ2-7
clone size: .
D gene: .
CDR3 protein: CASGLLMYERCF
CDR3 DNA: TGTGCCAGCGGCCTTCTAATGTACGAGCGGTGCTTC

V gene: TRBV2
J gene: TRBJ2-1
clone size: few
D gene: .
CDR3 protein: CASSEAESYNEQFF
CDR3 DNA: TGTGCCAGCAGTGAAGCCGAGTCCTACAATGAGCAGTTCTTC

V gene: TRBV5-1
J gene: TRBJ2-7
clone size: .
D gene: .
CDR3 protein: CASSGEDRYYEQCF
CDR3 DNA: TGCGCCAGCAGCGGAGAGGACAGATACTACGAGCAGTGCTTC

V gene: TRBV7-9
J gene: TRBJ2-1
clone size: few
D gene: TRBD2
CDR3 protein: CASSLASGEGNEQFF
CDR3 DNA: TGTGCCAGCAGCTTAGCGTCGGGGGAGGGGAATGAGCAGTTCTTC

V gene: TRBV4-1
J gene: TRBJ1-1
clone size: .
D gene: .
CDR3 protein: CASSQGIPGTMDTEAFF
CDR3 DNA: TGCGCCAGCAGCCAAGGCATCCCCGGGACAATGGACACTGAAGCTTTCTTT

V gene: TRBV5-4
J gene: TRBJ2-7
clone size: .
D gene: TRBD2
CDR3 protein: CASSFIAGRVYEQYF
CDR3 DNA: TGTGCCAGCAGCTTTATAGCGGGAAGAGTCTACGAGCAGTACTTC

V gene: TRBV13
J gene: TRBJ2-3
clone size: .
D gene: TRBD1
CDR3 protein: CASSLSPGGIDTQYF
CDR3 DNA: TGTGCCAGCAGCTTAAGCCCAGGGGGTATAGATACGCAGTATTTT

V gene: TRBV7-9
J gene: TRBJ2-5
clone size: .
D gene: .
CDR3 protein: CASSSNTGVGQETQYF
CDR3 DNA: TGTGCCAGCAGCTCTAACACGGGGGTGGGCCAAGAGACCCAGTACTTC

V gene: TRBV3-1
J gene: TRBJ2-1
clone size: few
D gene: .
CDR3 protein: CASSQEVFSYNEQFF
CDR3 DNA: TGTGCCAGCAGCCAAGAGGTTTTTTCCTACAATGAGCAGTTCTTC

V gene: TRBV5-5
J gene: TRBJ1-5
clone size: once
D gene: .
CDR3 protein: CASSYPPQAMEPQHF
CDR3 DNA: TGTGCCAGCAGCTACCCCCCCCAGGCGATGGAGCCCCAGCATTTT

V gene: TRBV7-2
J gene: TRBJ2-7
clone size: few
D gene: TRBD2
CDR3 protein: CASSERFAGTSGGFREQYF
CDR3 DNA: TGTGCCAGCAGCGAAAGGTTCGCCGGGACTAGCGGGGGTTTTAGGGAGCAGTACTTC

V gene: TRBV5-4
J gene: TRBJ2-1
clone size: few
D gene: .
CDR3 protein: CASSPPPKRSYGNEQFF
CDR3 DNA: TGTGCCAGCAGTCCACCCCCTAAGAGGAGTTACGGCAATGAGCAGTTCTTC

V gene: TRBV29-1
J gene: TRBJ2-7
clone size: many
D gene: .
CDR3 protein: CSVTWESSYEQYF
CDR3 DNA: TGCAGCGTTACGTGGGAGTCGTCCTACGAGCAGTACTTC

V gene: TRBV28
J gene: TRBJ1-5
clone size: many
D gene: TRBD1
CDR3 protein: CASSFQGESNQPQHF
CDR3 DNA: TGTGCCAGCAGTTTTCAGGGGGAGAGCAATCAGCCCCAGCATTTT

V gene: TRBV20-1
J gene: TRBJ2-7
clone size: many
D gene: .
CDR3 protein: CSADLAFDEQYF
CDR3 DNA: TGCAGTGCTGACCTAGCTTTCGACGAGCAGTACTTC

V gene: TRBV19
J gene: TRBJ1-6
clone size: .
D gene: .
CDR3 protein: CASSKATRGFSPLHF
CDR3 DNA: TGTGCCAGTAGTAAGGCGACCAGGGGATTCTCACCCCTCCACTTT

V gene: TRBV19
J gene: TRBJ1-1
clone size: .
D gene: .
CDR3 protein: CASSILHSSNTEAFF
CDR3 DNA: TGTGCCAGTAGTATTTTACATAGCTCGAACACTGAAGCTTTCTTT

V gene: TRBV24-1
J gene: TRBJ2-2
clone size: .
D gene: TRBD1
CDR3 protein: CATRPRQGNTGELFF
CDR3 DNA: TGTGCCACCAGACCACGACAGGGGAACACCGGGGAGCTGTTTTTT

V gene: TRBV6-1
J gene: TRBJ1-4
clone size: few
D gene: .
CDR3 protein: CASSERRGEVKLFF
CDR3 DNA: TGTGCCAGCAGTGAACGTCGGGGGGAAGTAAAACTGTTTTTT